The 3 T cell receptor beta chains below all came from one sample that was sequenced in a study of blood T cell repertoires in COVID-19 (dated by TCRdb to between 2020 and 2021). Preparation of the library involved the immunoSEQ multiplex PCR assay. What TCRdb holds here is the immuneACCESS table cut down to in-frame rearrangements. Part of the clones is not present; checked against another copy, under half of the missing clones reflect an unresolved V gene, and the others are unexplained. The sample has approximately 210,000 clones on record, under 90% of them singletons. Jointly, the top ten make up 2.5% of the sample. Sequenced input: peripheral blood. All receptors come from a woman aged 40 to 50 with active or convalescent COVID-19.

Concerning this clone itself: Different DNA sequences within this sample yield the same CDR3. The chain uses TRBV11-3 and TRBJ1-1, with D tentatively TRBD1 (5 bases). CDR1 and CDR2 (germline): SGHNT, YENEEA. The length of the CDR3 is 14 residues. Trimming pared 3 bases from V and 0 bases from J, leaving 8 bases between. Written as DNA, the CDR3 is TGTGCCAGCAGCTTTCAGGGCATGAACACTGAAGCTTTCTTT. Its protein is CASSFQGMNTEAFF.

The CDR3 DNA reads as TGTGCCAGCAGCTTACGGGTCCCGGGGGCCCAGCATTTT. Translated: CASSLRVPGAQHF. This chain links TRBV7-8 with TRBJ1-5; a possible D gene is TRBD1 (5 bases). Trimming took 2 bases from V and 11 from J, leaving 13 bases between them. Germline lookup yields CDR1 SGHVS and CDR2 FQNEAQ. CDR3 length: 13 amino acids.

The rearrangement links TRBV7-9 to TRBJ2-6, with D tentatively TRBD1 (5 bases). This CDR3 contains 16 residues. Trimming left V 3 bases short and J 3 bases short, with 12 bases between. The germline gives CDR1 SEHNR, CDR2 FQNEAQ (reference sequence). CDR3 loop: CASSFAGMGGANVLTF. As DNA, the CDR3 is TGTGCCAGCAGCTTCGCAGGGATGGGTGGGGCCAACGTCCTGACTTTC.